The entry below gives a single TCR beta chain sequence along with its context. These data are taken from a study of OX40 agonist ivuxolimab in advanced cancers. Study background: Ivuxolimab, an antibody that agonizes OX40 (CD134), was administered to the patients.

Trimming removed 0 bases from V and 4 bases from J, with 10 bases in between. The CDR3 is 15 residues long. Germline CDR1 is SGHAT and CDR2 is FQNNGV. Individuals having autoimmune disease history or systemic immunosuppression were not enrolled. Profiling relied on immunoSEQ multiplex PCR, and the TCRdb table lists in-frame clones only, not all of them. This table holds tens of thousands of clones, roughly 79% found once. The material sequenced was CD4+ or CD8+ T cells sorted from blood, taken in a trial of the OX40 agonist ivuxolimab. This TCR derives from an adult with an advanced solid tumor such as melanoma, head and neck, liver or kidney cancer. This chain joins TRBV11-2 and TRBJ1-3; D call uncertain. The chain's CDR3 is CASSLEFGLGNTIYF. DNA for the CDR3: TGTGCCAGCAGCTTAGAATTTGGTCTCGGAAACACCATATATTTT. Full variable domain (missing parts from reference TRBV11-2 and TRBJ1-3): EAGVAQSPRYKIIEKRQSVAFWCNPISGHATLYWYQQILGQGPKLLIQFQNNGVVDDSQLPKDRFSAERLKGVDSTLKIQPAKLEDSAVYLCASSLEFGLGNTIYFGEGSWLTVV.